The rows below give T cell receptor beta chains drawn from one sample of a study of T cell responses to AZD1222 COVID-19 vaccine. Some clones are missing from TCRdb's copy, which holds only in-frame ones; the method was immunoSEQ multiplex PCR. The sample lists 89,000 or so clones; 75% to 90% were seen once. Sequenced here: peripheral blood, sampled on day 0 of AZD1222 vaccination. Receptors originate from an adult in good health. CDR3s include the opening cysteine and the closing phenylalanine or tryptophan. The D gene is left open where the match is weak. Expanded clones are given a class, and other clones once, few, many or no size at all.

J gene | V gene | clone size | D gene | CDR3 protein | CDR3 DNA
TRBJ2-2 | TRBV5-5 | - | TRBD2 | CASSSGLAGGPNTGELFF | TGTGCCAGCAGCTCGGGACTAGCGGGAGGGCCGAACACCGGGGAGCTGTTTTTT
TRBJ2-1 | TRBV5-8 | few | - | CASSFGLEQFF | TGTGCCAGCAGCTTCGGATTAGAGCAGTTCTTC
TRBJ2-7 | TRBV12-3/TRBV12-4 | - | TRBD1 | CASSSTGLEEYF | TGTGCCAGCAGTTCGACAGGGTTAGAAGAGTACTTC
TRBJ1-6 | TRBV6-4 | - | - | CASSATYNSPLHF | TGTGCCAGTTCAGCCACCTATAATTCACCCCTCCACTTT
TRBJ2-1 | TRBV28 | - | - | CASAGDSGEQFF | TGTGCCAGTGCAGGGGATAGTGGTGAGCAGTTCTTC
TRBJ1-1 | TRBV7-8 | few | - | CASSYDRNTEAFF | TGTGCCAGCAGCTATGACAGGAACACTGAAGCTTTCTTT
TRBJ2-2 | TRBV6-2/TRBV6-3 | - | TRBD2 | CASSYPSPGLAGGSGELFF | TGTGCCAGCAGTTACCCGTCCCCGGGACTAGCGGGAGGATCCGGGGAGCTGTTTTTT
TRBJ1-1 | TRBV7-9 | once | - | CAIRRDGTEAFF | TGTGCCATCCGTCGGGATGGTACTGAAGCTTTCTTT
TRBJ1-6 | TRBV5-1 | once | TRBD1 | CASSAGQGRFNSPLHF | TGCGCCAGCAGCGCGGGACAGGGGCGGTTCAATTCACCCCTCCACTTT
TRBJ1-1 | TRBV5-1 | few | - | CASSLEGAAFF | TGCGCCAGCAGCTTGGAAGGGGCAGCTTTCTTT
TRBJ2-5 | TRBV6-6 | - | - | CASSYPIAGQETQYF | TGTGCCAGCAGTTATCCCATAGCCGGCCAAGAGACCCAGTACTTC
TRBJ2-2 | TRBV5-8 | - | - | CASSPPREGATGELFF | TGTGCCAGCAGCCCTCCCCGGGAGGGGGCCACCGGGGAGCTGTTTTTT
TRBJ1-2 | TRBV5-1 | - | - | CASSLSQGLYGYTF | TGCGCCAGCAGCTTATCCCAGGGGCTTTATGGCTACACCTTC
TRBJ2-7 | TRBV27 | - | TRBD1 | CASSTGSSSYEQYF | TGTGCCAGCTCGACAGGGAGTAGCTCCTACGAGCAGTACTTC
TRBJ2-1 | TRBV5-4 | - | - | CASSFAEPLKFF | TGTGCCAGCAGCTTTGCAGAACCATTGAAGTTCTTC
TRBJ1-2 | TRBV6-6 | - | TRBD1 | CASSFDRDGYTF | TGTGCCAGCAGTTTCGACAGGGATGGCTACACCTTC
TRBJ1-2 | TRBV6-5 | - | - | CASYGGNNYGYTF | TGTGCCAGCTATGGGGGGAATAACTATGGCTACACCTTC
TRBJ1-4 | TRBV18 | - | - | CASSRGNEKLFF | TGTGCCAGCTCGCGCGGAAATGAAAAACTGTTTTTT
TRBJ2-1 | TRBV11-2 | - | - | CASSLGRLRYNEQFF | TGTGCCAGCAGCTTAGGGAGACTAAGGTACAATGAGCAGTTCTTC
TRBJ2-7 | TRBV7-2 | few | - | CASSPAGTRASYEQYF | TGTGCCAGCAGCCCCGCCGGGACTCGAGCCTCCTACGAGCAGTACTTC
TRBJ2-7 | TRBV27 | - | TRBD2 | CASTSLGTSTYEQYF | TGTGCCAGCACCTCACTAGGGACTAGTACCTACGAGCAGTACTTC